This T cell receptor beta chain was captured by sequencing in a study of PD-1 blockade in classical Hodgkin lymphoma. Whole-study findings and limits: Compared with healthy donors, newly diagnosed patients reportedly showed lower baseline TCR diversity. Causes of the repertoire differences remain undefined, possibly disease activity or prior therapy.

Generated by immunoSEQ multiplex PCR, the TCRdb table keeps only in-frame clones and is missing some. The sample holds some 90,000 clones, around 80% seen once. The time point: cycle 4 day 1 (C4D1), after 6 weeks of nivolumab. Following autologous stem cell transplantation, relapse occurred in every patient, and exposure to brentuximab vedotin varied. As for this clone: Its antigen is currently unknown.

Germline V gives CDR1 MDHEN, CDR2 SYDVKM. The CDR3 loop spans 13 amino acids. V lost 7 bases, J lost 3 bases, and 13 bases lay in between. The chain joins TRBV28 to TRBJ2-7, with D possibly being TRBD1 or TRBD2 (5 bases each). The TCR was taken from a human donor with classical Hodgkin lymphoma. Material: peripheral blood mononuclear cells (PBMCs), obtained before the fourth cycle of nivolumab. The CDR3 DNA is TGTGCCAGCACAGGGACCGACCGCTACGAGCAGTACTTC. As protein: CASTGTDRYEQYF.